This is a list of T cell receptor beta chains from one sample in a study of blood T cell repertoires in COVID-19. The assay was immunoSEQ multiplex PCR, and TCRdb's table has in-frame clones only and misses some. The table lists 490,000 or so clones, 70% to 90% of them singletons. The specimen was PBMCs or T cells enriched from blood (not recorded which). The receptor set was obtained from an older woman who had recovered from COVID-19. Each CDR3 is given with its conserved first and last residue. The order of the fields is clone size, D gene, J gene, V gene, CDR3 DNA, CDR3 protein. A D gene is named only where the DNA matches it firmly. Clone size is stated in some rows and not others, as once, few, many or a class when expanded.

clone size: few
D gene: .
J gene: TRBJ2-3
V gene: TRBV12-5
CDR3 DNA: TGTGCTAGTGGTTTGGTACTCGATGGACATAATCCCCTAACAGATACGCAGTATTTT
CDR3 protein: CASGLVLDGHNPLTDTQYF

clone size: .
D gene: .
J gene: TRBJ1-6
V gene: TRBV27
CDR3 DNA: TGTGCCAGCAGCTCTCTAGGAAAACAAAACTCACCCCTCCACTTT
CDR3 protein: CASSSLGKQNSPLHF

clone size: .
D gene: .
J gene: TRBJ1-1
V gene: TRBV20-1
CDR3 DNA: TGCAGTGCTACCCGGACAGCTGAAGCTTTCTTT
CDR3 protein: CSATRTAEAFF

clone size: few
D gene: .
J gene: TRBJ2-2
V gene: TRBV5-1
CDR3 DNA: TGCGCCAGCAGCCCAGGAGGTGGGGCCGGGGAGCTGTTTTTT
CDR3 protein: CASSPGGGAGELFF

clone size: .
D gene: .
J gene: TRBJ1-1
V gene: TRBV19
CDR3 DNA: TGTGCCAGTAGTAAGTCAGGGGTCACTGAAGCTTTCTTT
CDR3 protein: CASSKSGVTEAFF

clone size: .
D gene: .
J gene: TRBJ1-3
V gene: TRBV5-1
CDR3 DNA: TGCGCCAGCAGCCCACTGGACAGCGGAAACACCATATATTTT
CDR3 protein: CASSPLDSGNTIYF

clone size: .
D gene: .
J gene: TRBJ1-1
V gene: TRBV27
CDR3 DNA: TGTGCCAGCAGTTTATCTTCCCAGACTGAAGCTTTCTTT
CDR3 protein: CASSLSSQTEAFF

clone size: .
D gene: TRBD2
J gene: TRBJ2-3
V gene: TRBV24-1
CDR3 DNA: TGTGCCACCAGTGGCCAGACTAGCGGGGGGGGAAAAGGCACAGATACGCAGTATTTT
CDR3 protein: CATSGQTSGGGKGTDTQYF

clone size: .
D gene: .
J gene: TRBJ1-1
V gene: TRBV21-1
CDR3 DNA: TGTGCCAGCAGCAAAGAGCGAACTGACCGAATGAACACTGAAGCTTTCTTT
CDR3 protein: CASSKERTDRMNTEAFF

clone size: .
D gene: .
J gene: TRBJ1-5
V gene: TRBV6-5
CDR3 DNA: TGTGCCAGCAGTTACGGCCGGGACACCGATCAGCCCCAGCATTTT
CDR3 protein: CASSYGRDTDQPQHF

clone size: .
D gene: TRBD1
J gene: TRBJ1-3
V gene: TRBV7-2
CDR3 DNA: TGTGCCAGCAGCGTGGACAGGGGGAACACCATATATTTT
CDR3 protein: CASSVDRGNTIYF

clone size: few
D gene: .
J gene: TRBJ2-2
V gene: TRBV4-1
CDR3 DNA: TGCGCCAGCAGCCAAGCAATAAGCGGGCTCACCGGGGAGCTGTTTTTT
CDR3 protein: CASSQAISGLTGELFF

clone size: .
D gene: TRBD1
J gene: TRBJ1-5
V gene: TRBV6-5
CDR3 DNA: TGTGCCAGCAGAAAGGGACAGGGGCACCAGCCCCAGCATTTT
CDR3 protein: CASRKGQGHQPQHF

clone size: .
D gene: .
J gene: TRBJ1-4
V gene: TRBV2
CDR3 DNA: TGTGCCGGGGGGGTCGCGGAAAAACTGTTTTTT
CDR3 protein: CAGGVAEKLFF

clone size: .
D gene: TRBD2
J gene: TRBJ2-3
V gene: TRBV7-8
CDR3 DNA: TGTGCCAGCAGCCGCGGGGGTGGCTCTGGAGATACGCAGTATTTT
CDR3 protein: CASSRGGGSGDTQYF

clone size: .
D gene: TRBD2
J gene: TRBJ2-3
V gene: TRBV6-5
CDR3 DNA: TGTGCCAGCAAGGGCGGGGGTGCCACAGATACGCAGTATTTT
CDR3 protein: CASKGGGATDTQYF

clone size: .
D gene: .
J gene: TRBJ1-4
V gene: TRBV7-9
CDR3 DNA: TGTGCCAGCAGCTTAGAAGGGGTATCTACTGAAAAACTGTTTTTT
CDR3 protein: CASSLEGVSTEKLFF

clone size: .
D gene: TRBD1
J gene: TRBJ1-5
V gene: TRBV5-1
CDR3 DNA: TGCGCCAGCAGCTCAGGGGGGAACAATCAGCCCCAGCATTTT
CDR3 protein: CASSSGGNNQPQHF

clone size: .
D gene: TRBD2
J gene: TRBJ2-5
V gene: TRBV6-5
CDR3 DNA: TGTGCCAGTGGGTCTAGCGGGGGGGATGAGACCCAGTACTTC
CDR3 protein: CASGSSGGDETQYF

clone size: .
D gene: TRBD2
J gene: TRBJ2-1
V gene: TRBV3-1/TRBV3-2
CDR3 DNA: TGTGCCAGCAGCCAAAGCGGGGGGGCGGGAAATGAGCAGTTCTTC
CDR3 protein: CASSQSGGAGNEQFF

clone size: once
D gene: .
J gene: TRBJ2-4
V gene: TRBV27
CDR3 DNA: TGTGCCAGCAGTCCTCGCGGGACGCTAGCCAAAAACATTCAGTACTTC
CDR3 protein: CASSPRGTLAKNIQYF

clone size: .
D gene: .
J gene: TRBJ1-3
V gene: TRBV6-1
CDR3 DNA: TGTGCCAGCAGTGAACTCTCTGGAAACACCATATATTTT
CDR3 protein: CASSELSGNTIYF

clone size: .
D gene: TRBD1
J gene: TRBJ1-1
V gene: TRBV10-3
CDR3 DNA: TGTGCCATCAGCCCCCAGGGGGGGAACACTGAAGCTTTCTTT
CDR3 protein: CAISPQGGNTEAFF

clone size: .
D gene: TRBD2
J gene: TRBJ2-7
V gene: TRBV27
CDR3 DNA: TGTGCCAGCAGTACCTTACTAGCGGGGGGGCGGGGCGAGCAGTACTTC
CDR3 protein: CASSTLLAGGRGEQYF

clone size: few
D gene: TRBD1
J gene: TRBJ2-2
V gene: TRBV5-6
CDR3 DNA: TGTGCCAGCGCTTCCGTTGGACAGGGGCTGACCGGGGAGCTGTTTTTT
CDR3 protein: CASASVGQGLTGELFF

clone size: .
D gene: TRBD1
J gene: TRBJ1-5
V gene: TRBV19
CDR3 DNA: TGTGCCAGTAGTATTGGAGGGACAGGCAATCAGCCCCAGCATTTT
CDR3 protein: CASSIGGTGNQPQHF

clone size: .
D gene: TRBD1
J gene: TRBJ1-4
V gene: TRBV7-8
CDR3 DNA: TGTGCCAGCAGCCTCCACAGGGGCGGCGAAAAACTGTTTTTT
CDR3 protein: CASSLHRGGEKLFF

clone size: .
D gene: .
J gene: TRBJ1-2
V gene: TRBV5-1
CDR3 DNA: TGCGCCAGCAGCTTAACGCAGGGGTTCAAAACGGGCTACACCTTC
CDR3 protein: CASSLTQGFKTGYTF

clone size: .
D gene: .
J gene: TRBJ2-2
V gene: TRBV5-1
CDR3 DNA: TGCGCCAGCAGCACTACGGGGGACCACACCGGGGAGCTGTTTTTT
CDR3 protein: CASSTTGDHTGELFF

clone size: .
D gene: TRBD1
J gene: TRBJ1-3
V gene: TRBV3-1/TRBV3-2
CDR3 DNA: TGTGCCAGCAGCGAGTTGGACAGGGGGCCCTCTGGAAACACCATATATTTT
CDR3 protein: CASSELDRGPSGNTIYF

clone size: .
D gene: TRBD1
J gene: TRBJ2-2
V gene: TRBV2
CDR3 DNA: TGTGCCAGCAGTAGGGACAGCTACACCGGGGAGCTGTTTTTT
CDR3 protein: CASSRDSYTGELFF

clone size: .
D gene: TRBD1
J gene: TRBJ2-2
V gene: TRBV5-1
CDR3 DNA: TGCGCCAGCAGCTTGGAAGTTTCAGGGGGTCGGACCGGGGAGCTGTTTTTT
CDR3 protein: CASSLEVSGGRTGELFF

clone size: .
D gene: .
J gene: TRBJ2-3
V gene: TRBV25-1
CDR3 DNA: TGTGCCAGCAGTGAATTTCCGGGAGACACGCAGTATTTT
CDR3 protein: CASSEFPGDTQYF

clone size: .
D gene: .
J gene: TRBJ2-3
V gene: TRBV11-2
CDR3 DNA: TGTGCCAGCAGCCGTATGGCCGGGGGCACAGATACGCAGTATTTT
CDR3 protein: CASSRMAGGTDTQYF

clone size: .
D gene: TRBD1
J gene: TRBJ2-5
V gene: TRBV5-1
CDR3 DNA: TGCGCCAGCAGCTTGGAGGGACAGGGAGAGACCCAGTACTTC
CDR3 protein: CASSLEGQGETQYF

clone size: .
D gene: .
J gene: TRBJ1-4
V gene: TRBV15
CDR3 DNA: TGTGCCACCAGCAGACTCGGGGGGGTAACTAATGAAAAACTGTTTTTT
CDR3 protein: CATSRLGGVTNEKLFF

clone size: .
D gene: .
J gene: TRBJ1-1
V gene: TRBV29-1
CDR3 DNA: TGCAGCGTCATGGACAGAACAATAAACACTGAAGCTTTCTTT
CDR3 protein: CSVMDRTINTEAFF

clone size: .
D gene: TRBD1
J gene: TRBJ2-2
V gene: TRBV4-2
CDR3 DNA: TGTGCCAGCAGCCAAGAAGGGACAGGGTACACCGGGGAGCTGTTTTTT
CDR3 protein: CASSQEGTGYTGELFF

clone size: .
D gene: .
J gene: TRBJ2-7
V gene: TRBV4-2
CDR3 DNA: TGTGCCAGCAGCCAAGAAAACGTAAGGGCCGAAAAGGGACACCCTAGCTCCTACGAGCAGTACTTC
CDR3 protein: CASSQENVRAEKGHPSSYEQYF

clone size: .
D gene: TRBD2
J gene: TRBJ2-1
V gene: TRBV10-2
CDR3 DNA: TGCGCCAGCAGTGAATCGGCTAGCGGGGGGCATGAGCAGTTCTTC
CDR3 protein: CASSESASGGHEQFF